This entry concerns a single T cell receptor beta chain. Germline CDR1 SGDLS, CDR2 YYNGEE. The trim removed 2 bases at V and 3 bases at J, leaving 3 bases unmatched. The CDR3 runs 15 residues. The sample comes from a study of T-cell memory formation after mild COVID-19. Using its own MiXCR run on the 5' RACE reads, TCRdb lists one record per CDR3 protein. The repertoire consists of about 430,000 distinct CDR3 sequences, with roughly 18% occurring once and the leading ten covering about a fifth. The material sequenced was PBMCs or a T cell subset sorted from them (not recorded which). V and J are TRBV9 and TRBJ2-3; 10 bases map to TRBD1. This receptor was taken from a man aged 18-30 years who had mild COVID-19 (a few samples of this study predate the infection). Cell type and time point are not known. In DNA form, the CDR3 reads TGTGCCAGCAGCGTCGGACAGGGGGAGACAGATACGCAGTATTTT. Its protein is CASSVGQGETDTQYF.